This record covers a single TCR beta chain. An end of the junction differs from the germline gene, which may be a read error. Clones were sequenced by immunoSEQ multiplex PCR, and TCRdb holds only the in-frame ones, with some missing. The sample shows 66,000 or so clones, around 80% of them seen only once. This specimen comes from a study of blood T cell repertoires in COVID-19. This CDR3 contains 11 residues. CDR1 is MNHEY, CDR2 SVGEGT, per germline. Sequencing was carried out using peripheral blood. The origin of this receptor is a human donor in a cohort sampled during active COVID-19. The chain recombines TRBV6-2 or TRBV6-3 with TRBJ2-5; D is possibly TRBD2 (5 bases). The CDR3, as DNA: TGTGCCAGCAGTTACGGGCTAGCCCTTAACTTC. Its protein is CASSYGLALNF.